What follows are 22 T cell receptor beta chains derived from one specimen sequenced in a study of T-cell memory formation after mild COVID-19. TCRdb redid the calling of the 5' RACE reads with MiXCR, one entry per CDR3 protein. The table shows under 250,000 distinct CDR3 sequences, with roughly a tenth occurring only once. Sequenced material: PBMCs or a T cell subset sorted from them (not recorded which). These TCRs come from a man between 18 and 35 years old who had mild COVID-19 (a few samples of this study predate the infection). Cell type and time point are not known.

This clonotype was seen a handful of times. CDR3 sequence reads: CASSPYTYTDTQYF. CDR3 nucleotide sequence: TGTGCCAGCTCACCGTACACGTACACAGATACGCAGTATTTT. The rearrangement uses TRBV18 and TRBJ2-3; D remains ambiguous. The CDR3 spans 14 residues. Trimming cost V 3 bases and J 2 bases, with 9 bases left between them. Germline V gene sequence: CDR1 KGHSH, CDR2 LQKENI.

This clonotype has a count of ten or more. V and J are TRBV20-1 and TRBJ2-3; 13 bases agree with TRBD2. Germline V CDR1 and CDR2: DFQATT, SNEGSKA (reference sequence). The length of the CDR3 is 14 residues. Germline trimming cut 6 bases from V and 4 bases from J; bases unmatched to any gene: 4. The CDR3, as DNA: TGCAGTGCGGCTACTAGCGGGGGGGCAGATACGCAGTATTTT. Its protein is CSAATSGGADTQYF.

This clonotype has a handful of counts. The genes are TRBV7-9 and TRBJ1-1; a possible D gene is TRBD1 (6 bases). The germline gives CDR1 SEHNR, CDR2 FQNEAQ (reference sequence). The CDR3 sequence is 15 residues long. V lost 5 bases and J 1 base, leaving 14 bases between the germline ends. DNA for the CDR3: TGTGCCAGCAGCCCCCGACAGGCCCAGAACACTGAAGCTTTCTTT. It is translated as CASSPRQAQNTEAFF.

The J gene is TRBJ2-7, the V gene TRBV20-1, with 7 bases identical to TRBD2. CDR1 and CDR2 (germline): DFQATT, SNEGSKA (reference sequence). This CDR3 has 15 amino acids. Trimming at V came to 0 bases and at J to 0 bases, leaving 5 bases not matched to a gene. CDR3 sequence: CSARESGVHSYEQYF. The DNA of the CDR3 is TGCAGTGCTAGAGAGAGCGGGGTCCACTCCTACGAGCAGTACTTC.

In its sample, this clonotype was seen a few times. The chain is built from TRBV7-9 and TRBJ2-5, with TRBD1 matching over 10 bases. Per the germline V gene, CDR1 is SEHNR and CDR2 is FQNEAQ (reference sequence). CDR3 length equals 17 residues. V dropped 5 bases and J dropped 5; count of bases not matched to a gene: 14. For the CDR3, the DNA is TGTGCCAGCAGCCCCCCGCCGGGACAGGGGATCCACGAGACCCAGTACTTC. This codes for CASSPPPGQGIHETQYF. Full variable domain (outside the CDR3, taken from reference TRBV7-9 and TRBJ2-5): DTGVSQNPRHKITKRGQNVTFRCDPISEHNRLYWYRQTLGQGPEFLTYFQNEAQLEKSRLLSDRFSAERPKGSFSTLEIQRTEQGDSAMYLCASSPPPGQGIHETQYFGPGTRLLVL.

The rearrangement joins TRBV7-9 to TRBJ2-5; D unresolved. V was trimmed by 5 bases and J by 1 base, leaving 11 bases between them. Germline CDR1 SEHNR, CDR2 FQNEAQ (reference sequence). The CDR3 extends over 14 amino acids. The CDR3 DNA reads TGTGCCAGCAGCCACCGGGCCCTCCAAGAGACCCAGTACTTC. It yields the protein CASSHRALQETQYF.

V gene TRBV6-2 or TRBV6-3 combines with J gene TRBJ2-7; perhaps TRBD1 as D (7 bases). This CDR3 contains 14 residues. V was cut by 5 bases and J by 3 bases, with 14 bases left in between. From germline, CDR1 is MNHEY and CDR2 SVGEGT. The CDR3 here is CASSPRGTVYEQYV. DNA for the CDR3: TGTGCCAGCAGTCCCCGGGGGACAGTCTACGAGCAGTACGTC.

V is TRBV7-9 and J is TRBJ1-4; possible D gene TRBD1, 6 bases. This CDR3 spans 13 amino acids. Germline assignment: CDR1 SEHNR and CDR2 FQNEAQ (reference sequence). Trimming stripped 5 bases from V and 8 bases from J, with 12 bases between. CDR3 region: CASSRDTGEKLFF. In DNA form, the CDR3 reads TGTGCCAGCAGCCGGGACACGGGGGAAAAACTGTTTTTT.

V is TRBV5-1 and J is TRBJ2-5; D is unresolved. The germline V gene encodes CDR1 SGHRS and CDR2 YFSETQ. This CDR3 region has 14 residues. V lost 0 bases to trimming and J lost 2 bases, with 8 bases between them. CDR3 coding DNA: TGCGCCAGCAGCTTGGGGGCGATTCAAGAGACCCAGTACTTC. The encoded protein is CASSLGAIQETQYF.

CDR3 DNA: TGTGCCAGCCGACGGGACAGGGAGGGCACTGAAGCTTTCTTT. This gives the protein CASRRDREGTEAFF. The J gene is TRBJ1-1, the V gene TRBV6-4, with 9 nucleotides matching TRBD1. V was clipped by 8 bases and J by 4 bases; unmatched bases: 8. The V gene's germline CDR1 is MRHNA and CDR2 SNTAGT. The length of the CDR3 is 14 residues.

This clonotype was detected a few times. This chain joins TRBV2 and TRBJ1-5, with 7 nucleotides matching TRBD1. After removal of 3 bases from V and 0 bases from J, the junction contained 5 bases not matched to a gene. Germline CDR1 reads SNHLY; CDR2 reads FYNNEI. The CDR3 has 16 residues. The CDR3 sequence is CASSDPGGGSNQPQHF. As DNA, the CDR3 is TGTGCCAGCAGTGACCCAGGGGGAGGTAGCAATCAGCCCCAGCATTTT.

A few counts support this clonotype. V and J are TRBV12-3 or TRBV12-4 and TRBJ2-3, with TRBD2 matching over 9 bases. CDR3 length: 16 amino acids. The V and J ends lost 7 bases and 3 bases, in that order; junction bases with no gene match: 11. The CDR3 DNA reads as TGTGCCAGCACCAAGAGGGTAGCGGGGGCAACAGATACGCAGTATTTT. It yields the protein CASTKRVAGATDTQYF.

This clonotype was observed a few times. The chain recombines TRBV20-1 with TRBJ2-7; 7 bases are a match to TRBD1. The V gene end was trimmed by 6 bases and the J gene end by 4 bases; junction bases not matched to a gene: 3. The CDR3 runs to 11 residues. Germline CDR1 DFQATT, CDR2 SNEGSKA (reference sequence). The CDR3 loop is CSANRGYEQYF. The CDR3 coding sequence is TGCAGTGCAAACAGGGGATACGAGCAGTACTTC.

This chain uses TRBV6-2 or TRBV6-3 with TRBJ2-1, with D maybe TRBD1 (5 bases). V was pared by 6 bases and J by 5 bases, with 8 bases between. CDR1 is MNHEY and CDR2 is SVGEGT in the germline V gene. The CDR3 covers 12 residues. The CDR3 reads CASRGQNNEQFF. The CDR3 region has the DNA TGTGCCAGCAGAGGACAAAACAATGAGCAGTTCTTC.

This chain uses TRBV7-9 with TRBJ2-3, with D maybe TRBD1 (5 bases). This CDR3 has 14 amino acids. From germline, CDR1 is SEHNR and CDR2 FQNEAQ (reference sequence). The V and J ends lost 5 bases and 4 bases respectively, with 13 bases between them. The CDR3 nucleotides read TGTGCCAGCAGCACTGGACAAGTCCCAGATACGCAGTATTTT. This codes for CASSTGQVPDTQYF.

The CDR3 loop is CASSPRGGPDTQYF. DNA of the CDR3: TGTGCCAGCAGCCCCCGGGGGGGTCCAGATACGCAGTATTTT. The rearrangement uses TRBV3-1 and TRBJ2-3; 8 bases agree with TRBD2. V was pared by 4 bases and J by 4 bases, with 4 bases of the junction left unmatched. The CDR3 is made up of 14 amino acids. The germline V gene encodes CDR1 LGHDT and CDR2 YNNKEL (reference sequence).

The chain is built from TRBV28 and TRBJ1-5; 7 bases line up with TRBD1. With V trimmed by 3 bases and J by 1 base, 3 bases remained unmatched. This CDR3 region has 15 residues. Germline CDR1 and CDR2: MDHEN and SYDVKM. As DNA, the CDR3 is TGTGCCAGCAGTTTTTTACAGGGGAGCAATCAGCCCCAGCATTTT. Translation: CASSFLQGSNQPQHF. Based on the CDR3 plus reference TRBV28 and TRBJ1-5, the full variable domain is DVKVTQSSRYLVKRTGEKVFLECVQDMDHENMFWYRQDPGLGLRLIYFSYDVKMKEKGDIPEGYSVSREKKERFSLILESASTNQTSMYLCASSFLQGSNQPQHFGDGTRLSIL.

This clonotype was observed a handful of times. The rearrangement links TRBV4-1 to TRBJ1-5; D call uncertain. V lost 1 base and J 1 base, leaving 8 bases between the germline ends. Germline lookup yields CDR1 MGHRA and CDR2 YSYEKL. The CDR3 contains 15 residues. The CDR3: CASSQVGSSNQPQHF. The DNA of the CDR3 is TGCGCCAGCAGCCAAGTTGGCAGCAGCAATCAGCCCCAGCATTTT.

This clonotype was seen at least ten times. This chain connects TRBV18 to TRBJ2-7; TRBD1 might be the D (6 bases). This CDR3 has 13 amino acids. V was clipped by 5 bases and J by 6 bases, with 14 bases between them. CDR1 and CDR2 (germline): KGHSH, LQKENI. DNA for the CDR3: TGTGCCAGCTCAAGATCGGACAGTTCCGAGCAGTACGTC. Its protein product is CASSRSDSSEQYV.

This clonotype was picked up a small number of times. V is TRBV28 and J is TRBJ2-5; TRBD2 matches 9 bases. Trimming removed 6 bases from V and 5 bases from J; junction bases left unmatched: 7. Germline CDR1 reads MDHEN; CDR2 reads SYDVKM. The CDR3 has 14 amino acids. CDR3 in amino acids: CASSSGGRWETQYF. The CDR3, as DNA: TGTGCCAGCAGCAGCGGGGGGCGGTGGGAGACCCAGTACTTC.

This clonotype was seen a few times. This chain connects TRBV7-9 to TRBJ1-2; 8 bases are shared with TRBD1. The CDR3 extends over 13 amino acids. J lost 5 bases, V lost 5 bases, and 4 bases had no gene match. Germline V gene sequence: CDR1 SEHNR, CDR2 FQNEAQ (reference sequence). This CDR3 reads CASSRTGIYGYTF. Here the CDR3 DNA reads TGTGCCAGCAGCCGGACAGGGATATATGGCTACACCTTC.

This chain uses TRBV6-1 with TRBJ2-7; D gene ambiguous. Germline CDR1 reads MNHNS; CDR2 reads SASEGT. Trimming took 2 bases from V and 3 from J, leaving 8 bases between them. The CDR3 is 13 residues long. The CDR3 loop reads CASSEQPIYEQYV. CDR3 nucleotides: TGTGCCAGCAGTGAACAGCCGATCTACGAGCAGTACGTC.